This paragraph reports one T cell receptor beta chain. This clonotype was picked up many times. The target of this receptor is not known. No base quality information exists; no much larger clone differs at one position. Patients with uncontrolled infections, other autoimmune diseases, pregnancy or lactation were excluded. Diagnoses were based on clinical symptoms, serum thyroxine and TRAb, thyroid ultrasound and orbital computed tomography. Total RNA was extracted with Trizol reagent, and quality was checked on an Agilent 2100 Bioanalyzer. This sample is drawn from a study of T cells in Graves' hyperthyroidism and ophthalmopathy (dated by TCRdb to between 2018 and 2020). Turning to the overall study: TCR V-J signatures able to tell the groups apart were searched for in a discovery cohort of 95 or so patients, of whom more than 40 had Graves' ophthalmopathy and 55 to 60 had stable Graves' hyperthyroidism. Following sampling, methimazole starting at 30 mg daily was given to hyperthyroidism patients, and high-dose intravenous methylprednisolone was given to ophthalmopathy patients. The roughly 91 discovery patients were randomly divided into training and test sets at a 7:3 ratio. Prospective prediction of ophthalmopathy was tested in an independent validation cohort consisting of roughly 20 hyperthyroidism patients and 15 to 17 patients who later progressed to ophthalmopathy. The paper reports TCR Vbeta CDR3 sequencing of over 120 peripheral blood samples: approximately 41 ophthalmopathy, some 80 hyperthyroidism and around 17 progressor patients. Thyroid tissue and blood T-cell repertoires from about 6 Graves' hyperthyroidism patients were also compared in the study. Broad study findings and their caveats: Most expanded thyroid clonotypes (frequency above 0.001) were also detected in blood, suggesting blood repertoires may reflect thyroid immune responses. In validation, the model predicted progression to ophthalmopathy with about 71% sensitivity and approximately 74% specificity, a median of 6.5 months before onset. In cross-validation, a model built on a 13 V-J signature told ophthalmopathy apart from stable hyperthyroidism with approximately 90% sensitivity and 81% to 82% specificity, and in testing the same model reached 80%/75%. No statistical method was used to fix the sample size in advance, and group allocation was not hidden from the investigators.

V lost 5 bases and J lost 5 bases; the stretch between them is 16 bases long. The CDR3 starts with the cysteine, ends with the phenylalanine, and has 14 residues. The kept DNA is CDR3 alone, 42 bases in frame from the first base. The germline V gene (reference sequence) sets CDR1 to SEHNR and CDR2 to FQNEAQ. TCR beta CDR3 regions were amplified from RNA transcripts. The TCR CDR3 was subjected to a first round of RT-PCR using the HTBI primer set and the Qiagen OneStep RT-PCR kit. Libraries were constructed in a second round of multiplex PCR, after which size selection and purification were carried out. Sequencing of the libraries was done on an Illumina HiSeq2000 using paired-end 100 bp reads. In the original analysis: Raw data were processed with SOAPnuke, discarding reads with adapters, uncalled bases, mean Phred below 15, or no exact constant-primer or identifier match. COPE v1.2.5 was used to merge the high-quality paired reads, and each unique nucleotide sequence was defined as a clonotype. MiTCR v1.1 was used to align the clonotypes against IMGT TRBV, TRBD and TRBJ reference segments. The analysis was restricted to V-J combinations with a frequency above 0.0001, which together covered over 99% of the repertoires. A TCS score was defined as the ratio between F50 (clonal expansion) and ExV (chaos), using BLOSUM62-based TCRdist between CDR3 peptides within each V-J. Welch's t-statistics and random forest reduced 450 to 600 V-J features to under 15, which were used in a naive Bayes classifier (R e1071). The similarity between thyroid and blood repertoires was quantified using the Morisita-Horn index. TCRdb itself trimmed the public reads at Q25 with fastp, ran MiXCR and retained productive beta chains. Rows matching on CDR3 protein sequence are summarized as one entry with the most common DNA and genes. These V and J calls derive from TCRdb rather than the authors' analysis. The sample table contains 450,000 to 700,000 distinct CDR3 sequences; only one count was recorded for about 45% of them. The biggest ten clones account for over 15% of the sample.

The rearrangement combines TRBV7-9 with TRBJ2-7; tentative D gene TRBD2, with 5 bases matching. This sequence originates from an adult woman with Graves' disease, either hyperthyroidism or ophthalmopathy (not recorded which). The sequencing input was peripheral blood or thyroid tissue (not recorded which). The CDR3 protein sequence reads: CASSPPTGWDEQYF. The nucleotide sequence is TGTGCCAGCAGCCCCCCGACGGGGTGGGACGAGCAGTACTTC. The variable domain in full, with residues beyond the CDR3 obtained from the reference TRBV7-9 and TRBJ2-7 genes, is DTGVSQNPRHKITKRGQNVTFRCDPISEHNRLYWYRQTLGQGPEFLTYFQNEAQLEKSRLLSDRFSAERPKGSFSTLEIQRTEQGDSAMYLCASSPPTGWDEQYFGPGTRLTVT.